What follows is one T cell receptor (beta chain) and its context. The data derive from a study of blood T cell repertoires in COVID-19. About the research overall: Collection of acute and convalescent COVID-19 samples took place in the United States, Italy and Spain. From T cells, B-cell-depleted T cells, or PBMCs came the material, which was cDNA or gDNA.

Data came from immunoSEQ multiplex PCR; TCRdb stores just in-frame clones and leaves some out. The data hold 85,000 to 90,000 clones, with about 91% observed a single time. With V trimmed by 6 bases and J by 4 bases, 6 bases remained unmatched. Germline V lookup: CDR1 MNHEY, CDR2 SMNVEV (reference sequence). CDR3 length: 15 residues. The sequenced sample was peripheral blood. The J gene is TRBJ2-1, the V gene TRBV27; 10 nucleotides match TRBD2. The sequence derives from an elderly woman with active COVID-19. The DNA of the CDR3 is TGTGCCAGCAGATCTGGACTAGCGGCTTACAATGAGCAGTTCTTC. Encoded protein: CASRSGLAAYNEQFF.